This T cell receptor beta chain comes out of a study of Graves' ophthalmopathy and Graves' hyperthyroidism. The TCR beta CDR3 regions underwent amplification from RNA transcripts. First-round RT-PCR with HTBI primers preceded a second-round multiplex PCR. TCRdb redid the calling of the multiplex PCR reads with MiXCR, one entry per CDR3 protein. The table has 1 million to 1.3 million distinct CDR3 sequences, 35% to 40% seen once. The germline V gene encodes CDR1 SGDLS and CDR2 YYNGEE. The CDR3 totals 17 residues. V trimming: 4 bases; J trimming: 6 bases; junction bases outside the gene matches: 14. The sample holds a few counts of this clonotype.

The sequence derives from an adult man with Graves' hyperthyroidism. Input material: peripheral blood or thyroid tissue (not recorded which). The gene calls are TRBV9 and TRBJ2-7; TRBD2 aligns across 12 bases. CDR3: CASSPNPGTSGLGEQYF. CDR3 nucleotides: TGTGCCAGCAGCCCAAATCCCGGGACTAGCGGGTTAGGCGAGCAGTACTTC. The full variable domain, with the rest looked up from reference TRBV9 and TRBJ2-7, is DSGVTQTPKHLITATGQRVTLRCSPRSGDLSVYWYQQSLDQGLQFLIQYYNGEERAKGNILERFSAQQFPDLHSELNLSSLELGDSALYFCASSPNPGTSGLGEQYFGPGTRLTVT.